This TCR beta chain was obtained from a study of early T cells in non-severe SARS-CoV-2 infection. Study summary: Whole-blood bulk RNA, unsorted, was sequenced, and chains were unpaired.

Details on this clonotype: The antigen remains unidentified. An end of the junction does not agree with germline; a read error may underlie this.

Looked up from germline, CDR1 is LGHDT and CDR2 is YNNKEL (reference sequence). The CDR3 spans 13 residues. Unique molecular identifiers were affixed to single, distinct cDNA molecules. TCRdb called the 5' RACE reads again in MiXCR, with one record for every CDR3 protein. The sample has some 66,000 distinct CDR3 sequences, roughly an eighth seen once. Study findings and constraints: VDJdb matching skewed toward anti-spike CD8 responses, missing private and CD4 specificities.

The receptor was isolated from an adult who was a healthcare worker with PCR-confirmed SARS-CoV-2 infection or an uninfected control (not recorded which). Material: whole blood. The J gene is TRBJ1-2, the V gene TRBV3-1; D gene ambiguous. CDR3: CVSSPQSNYGYTF. Written as DNA, the CDR3 is TGTGTCAGCAGCCCCCAGTCGAACTATGGCTACACCTTC.